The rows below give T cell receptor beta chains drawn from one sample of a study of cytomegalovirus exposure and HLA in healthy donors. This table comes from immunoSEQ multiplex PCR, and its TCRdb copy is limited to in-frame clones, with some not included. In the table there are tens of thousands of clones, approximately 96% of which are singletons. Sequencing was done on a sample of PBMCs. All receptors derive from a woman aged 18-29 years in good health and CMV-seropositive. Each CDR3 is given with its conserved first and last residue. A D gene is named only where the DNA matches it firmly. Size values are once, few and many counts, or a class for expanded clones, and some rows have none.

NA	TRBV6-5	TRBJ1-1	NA	CASSSPGRPEAFF	TGTGCCAGCAGTTCCCCAGGGAGGCCTGAAGCTTTCTTT
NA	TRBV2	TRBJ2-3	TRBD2	CASRGASGRADTQYF	TGTGCCAGCAGGGGGGCAAGCGGGAGGGCAGATACGCAGTATTTT
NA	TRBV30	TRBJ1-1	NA	CAWSVGALNTEAFF	TGTGCCTGGAGTGTAGGAGCCTTGAACACTGAAGCTTTCTTT
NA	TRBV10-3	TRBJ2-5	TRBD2	CAISESAGVAQETQYF	TGTGCCATCAGTGAGTCGGCGGGAGTAGCGCAAGAGACCCAGTACTTC
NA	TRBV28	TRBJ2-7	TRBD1	CASSLFRDRGYEQYF	TGTGCCAGCAGTCTCTTCCGGGACAGGGGTTACGAGCAGTACTTC
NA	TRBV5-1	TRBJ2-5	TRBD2	CASREGGAGETQYF	TGCGCCAGCCGGGAGGGAGGGGCCGGGGAGACCCAGTACTTC
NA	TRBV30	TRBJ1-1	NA	CAWSVRREPRAEAFF	TGTGCCTGGAGTGTACGGCGGGAACCTAGGGCTGAAGCTTTCTTT
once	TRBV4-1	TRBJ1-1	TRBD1	CASSQVTGGANTEAFF	TGCGCCAGCAGCCAGGTAACAGGGGGAGCGAACACTGAAGCTTTCTTT
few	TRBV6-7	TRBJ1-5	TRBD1	CANRTGGSNQPQHF	TGTGCCAACCGGACAGGTGGTAGCAATCAGCCCCAGCATTTT
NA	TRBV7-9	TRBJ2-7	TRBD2	CASSPPGVAGDEQYF	TGTGCCAGCAGCCCCCCCGGGGTAGCGGGAGACGAGCAGTACTTC
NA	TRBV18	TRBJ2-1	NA	CASSRDKSSYNEQFF	TGTGCCAGCTCACGGGACAAGAGCTCCTACAATGAGCAGTTCTTC
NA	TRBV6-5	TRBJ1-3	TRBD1	CASSAGTGGYAIYF	TGTGCCAGCAGTGCGGGTACAGGGGGATACGCCATATATTTT
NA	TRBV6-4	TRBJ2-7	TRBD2	CASSDTSGRMRNYEQYF	TGTGCCAGCAGTGACACTAGCGGGAGAATGAGAAACTACGAGCAGTACTTC
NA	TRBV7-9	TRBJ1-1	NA	CASSPSLNTEAFF	TGTGCCAGCAGCCCGTCCCTTAACACTGAAGCTTTCTTT
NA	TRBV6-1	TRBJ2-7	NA	CASRLVRYEQYF	TGTGCCAGCAGACTAGTTCGGTACGAGCAGTACTTC
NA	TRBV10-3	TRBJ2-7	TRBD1	CAISKGQGAHGEQYF	TGTGCCATCAGTAAGGGACAGGGGGCCCATGGAGAGCAGTACTTC
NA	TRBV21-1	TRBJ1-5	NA	CASTSPSIPEGNQPQHF	TGTGCCAGCACCTCTCCCTCGATTCCAGAGGGCAATCAGCCCCAGCATTTT
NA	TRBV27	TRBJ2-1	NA	CASQAGEHNEQFF	TGTGCCAGCCAAGCTGGTGAACACAATGAGCAGTTCTTC
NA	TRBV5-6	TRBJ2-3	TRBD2	CASSLGLAGDTQYF	TGTGCCAGCAGCTTGGGACTAGCGGGAGATACGCAGTATTTT
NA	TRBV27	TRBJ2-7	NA	CASSFRAVSSYEQYF	TGTGCCAGCAGTTTCAGAGCGGTGAGCTCCTACGAGCAGTACTTC
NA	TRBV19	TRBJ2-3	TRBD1	CASSKTGAGYTDTQYF	TGTGCCAGTAGTAAGACAGGGGCCGGTTACACAGATACGCAGTATTTT
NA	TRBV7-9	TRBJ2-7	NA	CASSLRLLNEQYF	TGTGCCAGCAGCTTAAGACTGCTCAACGAGCAGTACTTC
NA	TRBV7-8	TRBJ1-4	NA	CASSPRGATNEKLFF	TGTGCCAGCAGCCCGCGGGGGGCAACTAATGAAAAACTGTTTTTT
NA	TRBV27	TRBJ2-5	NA	CASSQNRETQYF	TGTGCCAGCAGTCAGAACAGGGAGACCCAGTACTTC
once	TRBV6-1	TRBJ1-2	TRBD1	CASSALPGGGSGYTF	TGTGCCAGCAGTGCCCTCCCAGGGGGCGGGTCCGGCTACACCTTC
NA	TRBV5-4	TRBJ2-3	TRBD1	CASSLARGRTDTQYF	TGTGCCAGCAGCTTGGCCAGGGGGCGCACAGATACGCAGTATTTT
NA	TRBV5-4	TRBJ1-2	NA	CASSPRTETYGYTF	TGTGCCAGCAGCCCAAGGACAGAGACGTATGGCTACACCTTC
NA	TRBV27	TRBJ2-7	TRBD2	CASHRASGTEQYF	TGTGCCAGCCACCGGGCTAGCGGGACCGAGCAGTACTTC
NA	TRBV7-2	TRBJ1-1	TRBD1	CASSWTGLNTEAFF	TGTGCCAGCAGCTGGACAGGGTTGAACACTGAAGCTTTCTTT
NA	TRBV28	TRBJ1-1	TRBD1	CASSPSGQGNTEAFF	TGTGCCAGCAGCCCCTCGGGACAGGGGAACACTGAAGCTTTCTTT
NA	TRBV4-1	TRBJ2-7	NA	CASSRPGRTKSYEQYF	TGCGCCAGCAGCCGACCCGGGAGAACCAAATCGTACGAGCAGTACTTC
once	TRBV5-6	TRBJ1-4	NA	CASSLSGFPNEKLFF	TGTGCCAGCAGCTTGTCAGGGTTTCCTAATGAAAAACTGTTTTTT
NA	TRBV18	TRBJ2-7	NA	CASSPVMRNEQYF	TGTGCCAGCTCACCGGTAATGAGGAACGAGCAGTACTTC
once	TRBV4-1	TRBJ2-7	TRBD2	CASSQDGLAGGSRTHEQYF	TGCGCCAGCAGCCAAGACGGTCTAGCGGGAGGGTCCCGGACACACGAGCAGTACTTC
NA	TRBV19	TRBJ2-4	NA	CASSLTPLAKNIQYF	TGTGCCAGTAGTCTGACACCTCTAGCCAAAAACATTCAGTACTTC
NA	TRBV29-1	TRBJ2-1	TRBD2	CSVNQIAGGPHEQFF	TGCAGCGTTAATCAAATAGCGGGAGGGCCACATGAGCAGTTCTTC
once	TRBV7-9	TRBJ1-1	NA	CASSSFLGSDTEAFF	TGTGCCAGCAGCTCATTCCTAGGCAGTGACACTGAAGCTTTCTTT
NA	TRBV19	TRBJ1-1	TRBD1	CASADRDRAEAFF	TGTGCCAGTGCCGACCGGGACAGAGCCGAAGCTTTCTTT
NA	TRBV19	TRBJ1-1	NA	CASSIRGLQNTEAFF	TGTGCCAGTAGTATACGAGGACTGCAGAACACTGAAGCTTTCTTT
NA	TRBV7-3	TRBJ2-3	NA	CASSFGTDTQYF	TGTGCCAGCAGCTTCGGGACAGATACGCAGTATTTT
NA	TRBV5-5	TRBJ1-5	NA	CASSLKRAFNQPQHF	TGTGCCAGCAGCTTGAAGAGGGCGTTCAATCAGCCCCAGCATTTT
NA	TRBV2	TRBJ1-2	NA	CASSTSLAQNHGYTF	TGTGCCAGCAGCACGAGTCTTGCACAGAACCATGGCTACACCTTC
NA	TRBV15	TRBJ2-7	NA	CATSRNGHAGYEQYF	TGTGCCACCAGCAGAAATGGGCACGCAGGCTACGAGCAGTACTTC
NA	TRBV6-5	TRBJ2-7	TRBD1	CASSVDRGHYEQYF	TGTGCCAGCAGTGTAGACAGGGGGCACTACGAGCAGTACTTC
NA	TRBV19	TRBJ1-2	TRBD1	CASSFGQGLIYGYTF	TGTGCCAGTAGTTTTGGACAGGGCTTGATCTATGGCTACACCTTC
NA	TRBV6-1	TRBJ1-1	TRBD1	CASSRQGGTEAFF	TGTGCCAGCTCGAGACAGGGGGGTACTGAAGCTTTCTTT
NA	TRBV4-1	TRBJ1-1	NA	CASSPRGMNTEAFF	TGCGCCAGCAGCCCTAGGGGGATGAACACTGAAGCTTTCTTT
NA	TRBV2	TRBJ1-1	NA	CASSGGLLNTEAFF	TGTGCCAGCAGTGGGGGACTGTTGAACACTGAAGCTTTCTTT
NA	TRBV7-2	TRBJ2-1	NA	CASSYRDFYNEQFF	TGTGCCAGCAGCTACCGGGACTTCTACAATGAGCAGTTCTTC
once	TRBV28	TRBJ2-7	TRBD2	CASSPALAGGAYEQYF	TGTGCCAGCAGTCCAGCCCTAGCGGGAGGCGCCTACGAGCAGTACTTC
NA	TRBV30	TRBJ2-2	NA	CAWSVLAPGELFF	TGTGCCTGGAGTGTATTGGCACCCGGGGAGCTGTTTTTT
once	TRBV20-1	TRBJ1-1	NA	CSARSGAEAFF	TGCAGTGCTAGATCCGGAGCTGAAGCTTTCTTT
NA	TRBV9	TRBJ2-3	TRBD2	CASSTPKEASGSTDTQYF	TGTGCCAGCAGTACTCCGAAAGAGGCTAGCGGGAGTACAGATACGCAGTATTTT
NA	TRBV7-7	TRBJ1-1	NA	CASSLSLNTEAFF	TGTGCTAGCAGCCTCTCGTTGAACACTGAAGCTTTCTTT
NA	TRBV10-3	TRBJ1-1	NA	CAISRGGTEAFF	TGTGCCATCAGCCGGGGAGGCACTGAAGCTTTCTTT
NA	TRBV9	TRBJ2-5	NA	CASSVEVRDKETQYF	TGTGCCAGCAGCGTAGAAGTTCGGGACAAAGAGACCCAGTACTTC
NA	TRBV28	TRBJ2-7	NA	CASSNRVAGEQYF	TGTGCCAGCAGTAACAGGGTGGCGGGCGAGCAGTACTTC
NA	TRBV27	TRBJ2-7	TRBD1	CASSSRQGPYEQYF	TGTGCCAGCAGTTCGCGACAGGGGCCATACGAGCAGTACTTC